The clone carrying this TCR beta chain was recorded a few times. This CDR3 is built from 15 residues. Germline V CDR1 and CDR2: SGHTA, FQGNSA. Between the trimmed V and J ends, which lost 5 bases and 4 bases, there was a span of 17 bases. This sample was taken from a study of PD-L1 blockade in urothelial cancer. Study summary: About 85% of the roughly 29 patients were men whose urothelial cancer was bladder-origin. Prior regimens of chemotherapy numbered 0 to 3 per patient. It was at 3 weeks (second dose) and 6 weeks after treatment start that blood was analyzed.

Method: immunoSEQ multiplex PCR; TCRdb's copy keeps in-frame clones and lacks some. This sample has about 52,000 clones, with 77% found just once. The TCR was taken from a man in his 70s with urothelial cancer. This chain joins TRBV7-2 and TRBJ1-2; D uncertain. The source material was PBMCs, sampled around atezolizumab (anti-PD-L1) treatment. In DNA form, the CDR3 reads TGTGCCAGCAGCGCCTTCCGAGGTGGTACCTATGGCTACACCTTC. It codes for CASSAFRGGTYGYTF.